This TCR beta chain originates from a study of T cell repertoires in cytomegalovirus infection. Turning to the study itself: Indications came from public TCR beta signatures; they pointed to CMV infection and to a matching HLA type.

From germline, CDR1 is SNHLY and CDR2 FYNNEI. This CDR3 spans 17 amino acids. The V gene end was trimmed by 8 bases and the J gene end by 4 bases; junction bases not matched to a gene: 9. TCRdb ran MiXCR on the reads and lists one entry per CDR3 protein. The data hold hundreds of thousands of distinct CDR3 sequences, with over 7.5% observed a single time. This clonotype came up many times. Material: PBMCs. The chain carries TRBV2 and TRBJ2-6, with TRBD1 identical over 12 bases. This clonotype was sampled from a human donor in good health (CMV status not recorded). Some clones in this sample may be carry-over from other donors' samples. The CDR3 here is CASAPGQGARGANVLTF. CDR3 sequence (DNA): TGTGCCAGCGCGCCGGGACAGGGGGCGCGAGGGGCCAACGTCCTGACTTTC.